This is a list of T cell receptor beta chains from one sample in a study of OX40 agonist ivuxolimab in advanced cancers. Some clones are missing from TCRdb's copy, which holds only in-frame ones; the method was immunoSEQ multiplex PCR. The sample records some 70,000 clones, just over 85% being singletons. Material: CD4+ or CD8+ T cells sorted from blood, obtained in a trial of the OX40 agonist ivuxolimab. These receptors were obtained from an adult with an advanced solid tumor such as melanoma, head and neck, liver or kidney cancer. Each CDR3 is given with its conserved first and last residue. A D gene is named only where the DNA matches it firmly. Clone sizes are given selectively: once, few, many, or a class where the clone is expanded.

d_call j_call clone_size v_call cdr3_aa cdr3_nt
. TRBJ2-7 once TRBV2 CASSGQGGYYEQYF TGTGCCAGCAGTGGACAAGGAGGGTACTACGAGCAGTACTTC
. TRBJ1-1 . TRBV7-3 CASRDQGSTEAFF TGTGCCAGCAGAGATCAGGGGAGCACTGAAGCTTTCTTT
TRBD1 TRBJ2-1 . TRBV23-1 CATSDRVYNEQFF TGCGCCACCTCGGACAGGGTCTACAATGAGCAGTTCTTC
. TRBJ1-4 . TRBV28 CASSQAGATNEKLFF TGTGCCAGCAGCCAGGCGGGGGCAACTAATGAAAAACTGTTTTTT
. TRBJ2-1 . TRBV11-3 CASSAIRGLNEQFF TGTGCCAGCAGCGCCATCCGGGGGCTTAATGAGCAGTTCTTC
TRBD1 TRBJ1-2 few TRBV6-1 CASSERTPGQGIWCSF TGTGCCAGCAGTGAGAGGACCCCGGGACAGGGGATCTGGTGTTCCTTC
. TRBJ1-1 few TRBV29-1 CSVAEQGGNTEAFF TGCAGCGTGGCGGAACAGGGTGGGAACACTGAAGCTTTCTTT
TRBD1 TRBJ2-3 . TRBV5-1 CASSQGQATDTQYF TGCGCCAGCAGCCAGGGACAGGCTACAGATACGCAGTATTTT
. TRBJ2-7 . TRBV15 CATSRGAGSSYEQYF TGTGCCACCAGCAGAGGGGCAGGGAGCTCCTACGAGCAGTACTTC
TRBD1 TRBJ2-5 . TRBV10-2 CASKGQPQETQYF TGCGCCAGTAAGGGACAGCCTCAAGAGACCCAGTACTTC
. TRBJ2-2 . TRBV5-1 CASSLLVGSGELFF TGCGCCAGCAGCTTGCTAGTGGGATCCGGGGAGCTGTTTTTT
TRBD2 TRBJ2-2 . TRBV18 CASLRLADATGELFF TGTGCCAGCCTCAGACTAGCCGATGCCACCGGGGAGCTGTTTTTT
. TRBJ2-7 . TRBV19 CASSMPMPSYEQYF TGTGCCAGTAGTATGCCGATGCCCTCCTACGAGCAGTACTTC
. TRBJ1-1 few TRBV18 CASSPGSHREAFF TGTGCCAGCTCACCGGGGAGCCACCGTGAAGCTTTCTTT
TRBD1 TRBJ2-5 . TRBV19 CASGDSFVRETQYF TGTGCCAGTGGGGACAGTTTTGTGAGAGAGACCCAGTACTTC
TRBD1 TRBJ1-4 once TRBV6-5 CASRGQGYEKLFF TGTGCCAGCAGGGGACAGGGATACGAAAAACTGTTTTTT
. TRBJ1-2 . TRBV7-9 CASSSGGGDLGGYTF TGTGCCAGCAGCTCCGGGGGAGGAGACCTAGGCGGCTACACCTTC
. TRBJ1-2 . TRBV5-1 CASSLGAGAGYTF TGCGCCAGCAGCTTGGGGGCAGGGGCTGGCTACACCTTC
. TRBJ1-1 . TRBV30 CAWSVVTEAFF TGTGCCTGGAGTGTAGTTACTGAAGCTTTCTTT
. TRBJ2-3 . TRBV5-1 CASSLLVFTDTQYF TGCGCCAGCAGCTTGCTAGTTTTCACAGATACGCAGTATTTT
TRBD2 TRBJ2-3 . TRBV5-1 CASSILAGVTDTQYF TGCGCCAGCAGCATACTAGCGGGGGTCACAGATACGCAGTATTTT
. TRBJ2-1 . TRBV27 CASSPLETLGLNEQFF TGTGCCAGCAGTCCGCTCGAGACTCTGGGCCTCAATGAGCAGTTCTTC
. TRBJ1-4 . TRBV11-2 CASSLPGAEKLFF TGTGCCAGCAGCTTACCAGGGGCTGAAAAACTGTTTTTT
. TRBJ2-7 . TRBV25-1 CATSAPDSYEQYF TGTGCCACCTCGGCCCCGGATTCCTACGAGCAGTACTTC
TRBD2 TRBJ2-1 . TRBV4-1 CASSQVGLAAYNEQFF TGCGCCAGCAGCCAAGTAGGGCTAGCGGCCTACAATGAGCAGTTCTTC
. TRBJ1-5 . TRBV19 CASSIHRGGANQPQHF TGTGCCAGTAGTATCCATCGGGGAGGAGCTAATCAGCCCCAGCATTTT
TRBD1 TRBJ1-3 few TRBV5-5 CASSLSRGQGNTIYF TGTGCCAGCAGCTTGAGCAGGGGGCAAGGAAACACCATATATTTT
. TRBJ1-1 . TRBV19 CASSVQGSQTEAFF TGTGCCAGTAGTGTACAGGGATCACAGACTGAAGCTTTCTTT
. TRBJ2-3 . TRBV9 CASSVTPRLEVDTQYF TGTGCCAGCAGCGTAACGCCGAGACTAGAAGTGGATACGCAGTATTTT
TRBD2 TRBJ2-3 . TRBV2 CASSTGLAPDTQYF TGTGCCAGCAGTACGGGACTAGCCCCGGATACGCAGTATTTT
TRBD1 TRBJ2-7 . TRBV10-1 CASSADRAYEQYF TGCGCCAGCAGTGCGGACAGGGCCTACGAGCAGTACTTC
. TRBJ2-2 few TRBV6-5 CASSRANTGELFF TGTGCCAGCAGCCGGGCGAACACCGGGGAGCTGTTTTTT
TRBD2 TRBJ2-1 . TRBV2 CASSTLTGGPLSRAFF TGTGCCAGCAGTACCCTGACGGGGGGGCCCTTGTCTCGAGCGTTCTTC
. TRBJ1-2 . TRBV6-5 CAAGGGPYGYTF TGTGCCGCAGGAGGGGGGCCTTATGGCTACACCTTC
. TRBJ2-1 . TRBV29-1 CSVQGGYTNNEQFF TGCAGCGTCCAGGGCGGCTATACGAACAATGAGCAGTTCTTC
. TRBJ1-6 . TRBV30 CAWSSGMGDSPLHF TGTGCCTGGAGTTCGGGGATGGGAGATTCACCCCTCCACTTT
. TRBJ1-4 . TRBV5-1 CASTELGSANEKLFF TGCGCCAGCACCGAACTGGGGTCAGCTAATGAAAAACTGTTTTTT
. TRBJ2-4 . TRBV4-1 CASSQAGDSEAKNIQYF TGCGCCAGCAGCCAAGCCGGGGACTCGGAAGCCAAAAACATTCAGTACTTC
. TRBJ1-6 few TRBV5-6 CASSLESAANSPLHF TGTGCCAGCAGCTTGGAGTCAGCCGCCAATTCACCCCTCCACTTT
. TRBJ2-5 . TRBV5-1 CASSPTEGRYQETQYF TGCGCCAGCAGCCCGACGGAGGGGCGTTACCAAGAGACCCAGTACTTC
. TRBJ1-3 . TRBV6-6 CASRGGSASGGNTIYF TGTGCCAGCCGCGGGGGGAGCGCCTCAGGAGGAAACACCATATATTTT
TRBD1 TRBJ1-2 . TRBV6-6 CASSYADRGRNYGYTF TGTGCCAGCAGTTACGCGGACAGGGGGCGAAACTATGGCTACACCTTC